This T cell receptor (beta chain) was documented in a study of immune cell composition in non-small cell lung cancer. Overall study findings and caveats: Dominant in vivo tumour-associated clones were not shown to share tumour-reactive sequences.

CDR1 and CDR2 from the germline V gene are MNHNY and SVGAGI (reference sequence). V lost 2 bases and J lost 5, with 9 bases in between. The CDR3 has 13 residues. Data came from immunoSEQ multiplex PCR; TCRdb stores just in-frame clones and leaves some out. The profile shows about 7,600 clones, approximately 78% of them singletons. A note on this clone: Its antigen is as yet unknown.

Frozen unsorted single-cell suspensions supplied the genomic DNA. The TCR was taken from a human donor with non-small cell lung cancer. This chain links TRBV6-6 with TRBJ2-5; tentative D call: TRBD2 (5 bases). Input material: lung tumor tissue. CDR3 sequence (DNA): TGTGCCAGCAGTTACGTAAGAGGGGAGACCCAGTACTTC. Its protein product is CASSYVRGETQYF.